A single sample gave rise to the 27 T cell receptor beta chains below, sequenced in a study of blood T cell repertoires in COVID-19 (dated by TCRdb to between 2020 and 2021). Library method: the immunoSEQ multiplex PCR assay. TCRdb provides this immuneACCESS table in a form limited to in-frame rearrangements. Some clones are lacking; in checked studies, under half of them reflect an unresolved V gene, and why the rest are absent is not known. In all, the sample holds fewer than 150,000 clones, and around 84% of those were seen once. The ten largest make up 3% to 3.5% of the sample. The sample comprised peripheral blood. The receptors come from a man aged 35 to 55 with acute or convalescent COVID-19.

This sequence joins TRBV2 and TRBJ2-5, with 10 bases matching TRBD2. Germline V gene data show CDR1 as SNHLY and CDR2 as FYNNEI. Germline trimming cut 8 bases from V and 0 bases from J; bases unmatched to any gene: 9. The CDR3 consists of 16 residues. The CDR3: CASARGSGGNQETQYF. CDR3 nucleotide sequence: TGTGCCAGCGCGAGGGGTAGCGGGGGGAACCAAGAGACCCAGTACTTC.

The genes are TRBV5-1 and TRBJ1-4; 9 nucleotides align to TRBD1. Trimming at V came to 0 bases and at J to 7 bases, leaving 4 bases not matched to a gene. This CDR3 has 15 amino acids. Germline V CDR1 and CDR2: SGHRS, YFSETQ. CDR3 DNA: TGCGCCAGCAGCTTGGGACAGGGGGACTCTGAAAAACTGTTTTTT. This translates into CASSLGQGDSEKLFF.

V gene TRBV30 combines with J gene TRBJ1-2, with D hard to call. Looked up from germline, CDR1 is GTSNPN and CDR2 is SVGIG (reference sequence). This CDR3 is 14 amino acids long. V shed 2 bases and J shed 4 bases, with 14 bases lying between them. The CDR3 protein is CAWSSAGQSYGYTF. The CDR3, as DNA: TGTGCCTGGAGTTCGGCAGGTCAGAGCTATGGCTACACCTTC.

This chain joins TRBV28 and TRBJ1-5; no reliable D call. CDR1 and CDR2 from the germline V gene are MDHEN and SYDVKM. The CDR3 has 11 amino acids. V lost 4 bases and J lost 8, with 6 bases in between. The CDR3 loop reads CASSSREPQHF. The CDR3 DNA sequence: TGTGCCAGCAGTTCGAGGGAGCCCCAGCATTTT.

CDR3 nucleotide sequence: TGCAGCGTGGGGGGACGGACAAATGGCTACACCTTC. As protein: CSVGGRTNGYTF. V and J are TRBV29-1 and TRBJ1-2, with D possibly matching TRBD1 (5 bases). The V gene lost 6 bases and the J gene lost 6 bases, with 14 bases spanning the gap. CDR1 and CDR2 from the germline V gene are SQVTM and ANQGSEA. This CDR3 spans 12 amino acids.

As DNA, the CDR3 is TGTGCCAGCAGCAAAGTGGGGCCAGCGGGGGCCTCCTACGAGCAGTACTTC. Translated: CASSKVGPAGASYEQYF. This chain uses TRBV21-1 with TRBJ2-7; TRBD2, the table's D call, lacks a check against the DNA. TRBV21-1 is recorded as a pseudogene. The CDR3 is 17 residues long.

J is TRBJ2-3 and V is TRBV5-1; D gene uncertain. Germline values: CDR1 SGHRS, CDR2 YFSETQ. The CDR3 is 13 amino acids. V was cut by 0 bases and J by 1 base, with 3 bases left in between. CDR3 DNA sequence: TGCGCCAGCAGCTTGGTCGGCACAGATACGCAGTATTTT. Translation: CASSLVGTDTQYF.

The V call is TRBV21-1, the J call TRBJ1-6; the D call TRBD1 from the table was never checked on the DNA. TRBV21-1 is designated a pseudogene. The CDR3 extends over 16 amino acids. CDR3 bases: TGTGCCAGCAGCAAGGGACGGACAGGGGATAATTCACCCCTCCACTTT. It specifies CASSKGRTGDNSPLHF.

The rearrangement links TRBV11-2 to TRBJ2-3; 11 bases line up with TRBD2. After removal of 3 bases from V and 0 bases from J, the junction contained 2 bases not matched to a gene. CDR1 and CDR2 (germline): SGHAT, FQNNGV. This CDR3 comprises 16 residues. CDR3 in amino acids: CASSFRLAGSTDTQYF. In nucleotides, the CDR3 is TGTGCCAGCAGCTTTAGACTAGCGGGGAGCACAGATACGCAGTATTTT. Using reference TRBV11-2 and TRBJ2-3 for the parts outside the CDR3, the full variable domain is EAGVAQSPRYKIIEKRQSVAFWCNPISGHATLYWYQQILGQGPKLLIQFQNNGVVDDSQLPKDRFSAERLKGVDSTLKIQPAKLEDSAVYLCASSFRLAGSTDTQYFGPGTRLTVL.

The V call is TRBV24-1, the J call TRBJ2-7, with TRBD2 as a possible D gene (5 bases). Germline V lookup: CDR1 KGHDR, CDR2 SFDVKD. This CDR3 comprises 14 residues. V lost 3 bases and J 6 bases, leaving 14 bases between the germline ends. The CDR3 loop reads CATSDPRRTAEQYF. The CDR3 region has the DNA TGTGCCACCAGTGATCCCCGACGGACTGCCGAGCAGTACTTC.

The CDR3: CASSGYSGGELFF. The DNA for the CDR3 is TGTGCCAGCAGTGGCTACTCGGGGGGGGAGCTGTTTTTT. The chain carries TRBV2 and TRBJ2-2; D might be TRBD2 (5 bases). The CDR3 totals 13 residues. CDR1 is SNHLY and CDR2 is FYNNEI in the germline V gene. The V and J ends lost 4 bases and 8 bases respectively, with 11 bases between them.

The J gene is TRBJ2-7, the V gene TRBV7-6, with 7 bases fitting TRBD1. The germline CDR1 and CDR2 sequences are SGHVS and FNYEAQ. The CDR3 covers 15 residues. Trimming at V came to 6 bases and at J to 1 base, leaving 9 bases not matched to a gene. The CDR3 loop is CASSSSTGRSYEQYF. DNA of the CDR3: TGTGCCAGCAGTTCCTCGACAGGGCGATCCTACGAGCAGTACTTC. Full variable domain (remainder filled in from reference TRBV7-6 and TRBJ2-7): GAGVSQSPRYKVTKRGQDVALRCDPISGHVSLYWYRQALGQGPEFLTYFNYEAQQDKSGLPNDRFSAERPEGSISTLTIQRTEQRDSAMYRCASSSSTGRSYEQYFGPGTRLTVT.

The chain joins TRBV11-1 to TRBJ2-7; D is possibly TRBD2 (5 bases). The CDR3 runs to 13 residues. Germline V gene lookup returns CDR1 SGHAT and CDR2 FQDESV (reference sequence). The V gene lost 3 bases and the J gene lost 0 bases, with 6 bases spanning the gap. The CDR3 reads CASSLGSSYEQYF. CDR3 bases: TGTGCCAGCAGCTTGGGGAGCTCCTACGAGCAGTACTTC.

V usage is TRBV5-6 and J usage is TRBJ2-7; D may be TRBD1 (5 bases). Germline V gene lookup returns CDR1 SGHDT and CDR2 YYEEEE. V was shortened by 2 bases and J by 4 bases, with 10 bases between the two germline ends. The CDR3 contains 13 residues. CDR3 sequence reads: CASSFQGLYEQYF. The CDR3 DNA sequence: TGTGCCAGCAGCTTCCAGGGTTTGTACGAGCAGTACTTC.

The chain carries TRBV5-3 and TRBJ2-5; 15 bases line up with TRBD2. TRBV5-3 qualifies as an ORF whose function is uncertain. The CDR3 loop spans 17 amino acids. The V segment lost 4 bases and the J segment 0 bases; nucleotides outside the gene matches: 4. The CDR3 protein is CARSTGTSGGYQETQYF. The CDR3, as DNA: TGTGCCAGAAGCACCGGGACTAGCGGGGGGTACCAAGAGACCCAGTACTTC.

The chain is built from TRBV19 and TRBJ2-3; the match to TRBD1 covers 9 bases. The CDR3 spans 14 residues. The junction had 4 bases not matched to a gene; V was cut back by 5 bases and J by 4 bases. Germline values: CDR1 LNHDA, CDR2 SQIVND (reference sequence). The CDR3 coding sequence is TGTGCCAGTAGTCGGACAGGGGAGGCAGATACGCAGTATTTT. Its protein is CASSRTGEADTQYF.

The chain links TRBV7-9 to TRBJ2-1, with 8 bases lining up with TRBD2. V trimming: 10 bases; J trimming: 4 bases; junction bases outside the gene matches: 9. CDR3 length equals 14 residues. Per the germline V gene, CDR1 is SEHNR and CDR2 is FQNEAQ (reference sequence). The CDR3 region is CATKPAGVYNEQFF. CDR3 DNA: TGTGCCACCAAGCCAGCGGGGGTTTACAATGAGCAGTTCTTC.

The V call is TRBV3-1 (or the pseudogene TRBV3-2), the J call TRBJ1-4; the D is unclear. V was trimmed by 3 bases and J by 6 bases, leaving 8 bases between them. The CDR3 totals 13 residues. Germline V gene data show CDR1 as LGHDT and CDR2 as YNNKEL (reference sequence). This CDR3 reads CASSHGYHEKLFF. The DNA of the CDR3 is TGTGCCAGCAGCCACGGGTATCATGAAAAACTGTTTTTT.

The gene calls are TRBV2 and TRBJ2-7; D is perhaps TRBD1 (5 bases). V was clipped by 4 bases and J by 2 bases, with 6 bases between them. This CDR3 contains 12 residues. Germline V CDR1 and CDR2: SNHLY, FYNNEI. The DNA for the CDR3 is TGTGCCAGCAGTGGACAGACCTACGAGCAGTACTTC. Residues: CASSGQTYEQYF.

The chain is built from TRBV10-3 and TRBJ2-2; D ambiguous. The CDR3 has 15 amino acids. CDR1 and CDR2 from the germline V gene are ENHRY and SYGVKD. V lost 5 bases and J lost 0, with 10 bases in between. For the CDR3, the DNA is TGTGCCATCAGTAGTGGCACCGCGAACACCGGGGAGCTGTTTTTT. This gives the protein CAISSGTANTGELFF.

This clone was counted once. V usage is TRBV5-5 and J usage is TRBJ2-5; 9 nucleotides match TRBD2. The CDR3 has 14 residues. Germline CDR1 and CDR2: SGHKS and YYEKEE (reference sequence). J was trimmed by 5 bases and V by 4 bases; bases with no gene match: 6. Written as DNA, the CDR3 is TGTGCCAGCAGCCTCCTGACTAGCGGTGAGACCCAGTACTTC. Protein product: CASSLLTSGETQYF.

The CDR3 DNA reads TGTGCCAGCAGCCATAACGAGGACACCATATATTTT. Translated, it gives CASSHNEDTIYF. This rearrangement joins TRBV3-1 (or the pseudogene TRBV3-2) to TRBJ1-3; D remains ambiguous. Between the trimmed V and J ends, which lost 3 bases and 8 bases, there was a span of 8 bases. Germline loops: CDR1 LGHDT, CDR2 YNNKEL (reference sequence). This CDR3 has 12 amino acids.

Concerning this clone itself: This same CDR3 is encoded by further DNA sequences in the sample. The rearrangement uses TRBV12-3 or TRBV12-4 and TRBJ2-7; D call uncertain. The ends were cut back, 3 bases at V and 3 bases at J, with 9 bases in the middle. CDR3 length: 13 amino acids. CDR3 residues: CASSLSVSYEQYF. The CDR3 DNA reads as TGTGCCAGCAGTTTGTCCGTGAGCTACGAGCAGTACTTC.

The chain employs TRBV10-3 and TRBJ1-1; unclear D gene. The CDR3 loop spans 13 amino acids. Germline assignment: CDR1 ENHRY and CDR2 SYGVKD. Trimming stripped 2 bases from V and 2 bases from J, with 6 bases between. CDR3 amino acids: CAISEVSNTEAFF. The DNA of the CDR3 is TGTGCCATCAGTGAGGTCTCCAACACTGAAGCTTTCTTT.

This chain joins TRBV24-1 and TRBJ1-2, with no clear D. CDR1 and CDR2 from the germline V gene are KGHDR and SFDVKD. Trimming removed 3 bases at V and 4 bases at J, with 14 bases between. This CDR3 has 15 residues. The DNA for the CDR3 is TGTGCCACCAGTGATCCACTCTCCTACCCCTATGGCTACACCTTC. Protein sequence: CATSDPLSYPYGYTF.

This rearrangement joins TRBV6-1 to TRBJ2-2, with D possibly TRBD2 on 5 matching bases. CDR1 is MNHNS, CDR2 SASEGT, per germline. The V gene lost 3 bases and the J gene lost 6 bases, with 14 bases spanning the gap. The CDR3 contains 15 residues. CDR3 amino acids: CASSDRSGQPGELFF. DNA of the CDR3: TGTGCCAGCAGTGACCGGAGCGGTCAGCCCGGGGAGCTGTTTTTT.

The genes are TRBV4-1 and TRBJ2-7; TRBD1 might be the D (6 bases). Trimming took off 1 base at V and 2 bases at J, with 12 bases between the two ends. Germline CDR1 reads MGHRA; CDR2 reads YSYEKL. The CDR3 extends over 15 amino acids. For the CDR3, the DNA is TGCGCCAGCAGCCAAGGACGGACAGACGCCTACGAGCAGTACTTC. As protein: CASSQGRTDAYEQYF.